This TCR beta chain was identified during a study of Graves' ophthalmopathy and Graves' hyperthyroidism. Study results and caveats: Most expanded clonotypes from thyroid (those above 0.001 frequency) were also found in blood.

Scientists amplified the TCR beta CDR3 regions from RNA transcripts. HTBI-primed RT-PCR formed the first round, and a multiplex PCR formed the second. TCRdb re-analysed the multiplex PCR reads in MiXCR, keeping a single row per CDR3 protein. The sample holds a few hundred thousand distinct CDR3 sequences, around a fifth seen once. Researchers turned away patients with other autoimmune diseases, uncontrolled infections, pregnancy or lactation. Diagnostic conclusions were grounded in clinical symptoms, serum thyroxine, TRAb, thyroid ultrasound and orbital computed tomography. The PBMCs used were ones drawn from about 9.3 ml of fresh peripheral blood. This clonotype was seen at least ten times. What it binds is unknown. The CDR3 contains 14 residues. V lost 3 bases and J lost 4; bases outside the gene matches: 6.

This receptor was taken from a woman between 18 and 29 years old with stable Graves' hyperthyroidism. The chain employs TRBV12-3 or TRBV12-4 and TRBJ2-7; 7 bases are shared with TRBD1. Sequencing used peripheral blood. CDR3 region: CASSFAGTEYEQYF. CDR3 DNA: TGTGCCAGCAGTTTTGCTGGGACAGAGTACGAGCAGTACTTC.